This T cell receptor (beta chain) derives from a study of response to subunit inactivated influenza vaccine. TCRdb called the RT-PCR reads again in MiXCR, with one record for every CDR3 protein. The repertoire holds around 530,000 distinct CDR3 sequences, 12% seen once, with roughly 10% in the top ten. Trimming took 0 bases from V and 2 from J; bases not matched to a gene: 5. Germline-derived CDR1 and CDR2 are MNHEY and SVGEGT. CDR3 length: 16 residues. The clonotype originates from a man aged 45-60 years who received an inactivated influenza vaccine. The chain uses TRBV6-2 or TRBV6-3 and TRBJ2-7, with TRBD1 matching 9 bases. Sequenced here: PBMCs from blood, sampled on the day of vaccination. The DNA for the CDR3 is TGTGCCAGCAGTTACTCCTTGACAGGGGGACCCTACGAGCAGTACTTC. This sequence encodes CASSYSLTGGPYEQYF.